This TCR beta chain was profiled in a study of blood T cell repertoires in COVID-19. The CDR3 has 14 amino acids. V gave up 7 bases and J gave up 6 bases, with 18 bases separating them. CDR1 SNHLY and CDR2 FYNNEI come from the germline V gene. Those enrolled, adults aged roughly 18 to 89 years, came from roughly 22 US areas. The study counted Cohort 3 donors as recovered given two negative PCRs, clearance, or symptom resolution. Original processing notes: Amplification of reference gene primers provided the estimated nucleated cell counts. The protocol was immunoSEQ multiplex PCR, while the TCRdb copy is restricted to in-frame clones and leaves out a portion. The V and J calls and clone size were taken over from that table, and D and trimming were inferred from the DNA. Of 180,000 or so clones listed, approximately 89% were seen once; the top ten hold approximately 6.2%. This clone was observed once.

This chain uses TRBV2 with TRBJ1-2, with unresolved D. This receptor was identified in a middle-aged man who had recovered from COVID-19. What was sequenced was PBMCs or T cells enriched from blood (not recorded which). The CDR3 sequence is CASTTRSLVNGYTF. DNA for the CDR3: TGTGCCAGCACCACGAGGTCTTTAGTCAATGGCTACACCTTC.